Listed below are T cell receptor beta chains from one sample, sequenced in a study of T cells in Graves' hyperthyroidism and ophthalmopathy. One entry per CDR3 protein results from TCRdb running MiXCR on the multiplex PCR reads. This sample has more than 350,000 distinct CDR3 sequences, with around 14% found just once. The sample consisted of blood. The receptors stem from a woman aged 30 to 39 with Graves' hyperthyroidism. The CDR3 runs from the conserved cysteine through the conserved F or W. The D gene is left open where the match is weak. The size field is filled for only some rows; it gives once, few, many or a size class.

TRBV7-8,many,TRBJ2-5,TRBD1,CASSLGTGKETQYF,TGTGCCAGCAGCTTAGGGACAGGGAAAGAGACCCAGTACTTC
TRBV30,few,TRBJ1-4,NA,CAWTGPSNEKLFF,TGTGCCTGGACGGGACCGAGTAATGAAAAACTGTTTTTT
TRBV14,NA,TRBJ1-1,TRBD1,CASSPRVDRENTEAFF,TGTGCCAGCAGCCCCCGTGTGGACAGGGAGAACACTGAAGCTTTCTTT
TRBV12-3/TRBV12-4,many,TRBJ1-2,TRBD1,CASSARDRGQGYTF,TGTGCCAGCAGTGCCCGAGACAGGGGGCAAGGCTACACCTTC
TRBV5-1,NA,TRBJ1-2,TRBD1,CATRGQGAHYGYTF,TGCGCCACCCGAGGACAGGGGGCTCACTATGGCTACACCTTC
TRBV3-1,few,TRBJ1-6,NA,CASSLGGGYNSPLHF,TGTGCCAGCAGCCTAGGTGGTGGCTATAATTCACCCCTCCACTTT
TRBV5-1,once,TRBJ2-3,TRBD2,CASRISGRAVADTQYF,TGCGCCAGCAGGATTAGCGGGAGGGCCGTCGCAGATACGCAGTATTTT
TRBV27,few,TRBJ2-7,TRBD2,CASDLIKREPRPYEQYF,TGTGCCAGCGATCTAATTAAGCGGGAACCGCGCCCCTACGAGCAGTACTTC
TRBV11-2,many,TRBJ2-1,NA,CASSRKPVLNEQFF,TGTGCCAGCAGCCGGAAGCCCGTACTCAATGAGCAGTTCTTC
TRBV5-1,few,TRBJ2-5,TRBD2,CASSFGGRANLETQYF,TGCGCCAGCAGCTTCGGCGGGAGGGCAAATCTAGAGACCCAGTACTTC
TRBV19,few,TRBJ1-5,NA,CASRTRSQGQPQHF,TGTGCCAGTAGGACAAGGTCTCAGGGTCAGCCCCAGCATTTT
TRBV10-2,many,TRBJ1-1,NA,CASRSSGAQGAFF,TGCGCCAGCAGAAGTTCAGGGGCCCAGGGAGCTTTCTTT
TRBV20-1,NA,TRBJ1-6,NA,CSARSTGNSPLHF,TGCAGTGCTAGATCCACAGGGAATTCACCCCTCCACTTT
TRBV30,many,TRBJ1-1,NA,CAGNRVNTEAFF,TGTGCCGGAAACAGGGTGAACACTGAAGCTTTCTTT
TRBV24-1,NA,TRBJ2-1,NA,CATSDGSTSLYEQFF,TGTGCCACCAGTGATGGGAGTACTAGCCTCTATGAGCAGTTCTTC
TRBV5-5,NA,TRBJ2-7,NA,CASRWDNEQYF,TGTGCCAGCAGGTGGGATAACGAGCAGTACTTC
TRBV4-1,NA,TRBJ2-7,NA,CASSQGRETYEQYF,TGCGCCAGCAGCCAAGGCAGGGAGACCTACGAGCAGTACTTC
TRBV5-6,few,TRBJ2-1,TRBD2,CASSLGAGLAGNEQFF,TGTGCCAGCAGCTTGGGGGCGGGACTAGCAGGCAATGAGCAGTTCTTC